What follows are 17 T cell receptor beta chains derived from one specimen sequenced in a study of T-cell memory formation after mild COVID-19. One entry per CDR3 protein results from TCRdb running MiXCR on the 5' RACE reads. The sample includes fewer than 600,000 distinct CDR3 sequences, approximately 21% of them seen just once. The sample comprised PBMCs or a T cell subset sorted from them (not recorded which). The receptors were gathered from an adult woman who had mild COVID-19 (a few samples of this study predate the infection). Cell type and time point are not known.

The J gene is TRBJ2-1, the V gene TRBV7-2; no clear D. This CDR3 region has 13 residues. Per germline, CDR1 SGHTA and CDR2 FQGNSA. V lost 2 bases and J 9 bases, leaving 11 bases between the germline ends. CDR3 nucleotide sequence: TGTGCCAGCAGCTTAAGGGTTGGGCGTGAGCAGTTCTTC. Protein sequence: CASSLRVGREQFF.

V gene TRBV28 combines with J gene TRBJ2-3; tentative D call: TRBD2 (6 bases). Per the germline V gene, CDR1 is MDHEN and CDR2 is SYDVKM. Trimming shortened V by 1 base and J by 5 bases, and 16 bases separated the two germline ends. This CDR3 is built from 16 residues. CDR3 loop: CASSLFRLEEEDTQYF. The CDR3 DNA reads TGTGCCAGCAGTTTATTCCGACTAGAGGAAGAAGATACGCAGTATTTT.

The sample holds a few counts of this clonotype. This chain connects TRBV5-5 to TRBJ2-7, with 7 nucleotides matching TRBD1. The CDR3 loop spans 15 amino acids. The V gene end was trimmed by 5 bases and the J gene end by 0 bases; junction bases not matched to a gene: 8. Looked up from germline, CDR1 is SGHKS and CDR2 is YYEKEE (reference sequence). The DNA of the CDR3 is TGTGCCAGCAGACGACCGGGACAGCGCTCCTACGAGCAGTACTTC. This translates into CASRRPGQRSYEQYF.

This clonotype was seen only a few times. This chain connects TRBV4-2 to TRBJ1-4; possible D gene TRBD1, 5 bases. The CDR3 spans 14 residues. Germline values: CDR1 LGHNA, CDR2 YNFKEQ. The V end was cut by 0 bases, the J end by 7 bases, with 9 bases between. The CDR3 region is CASSQEGTGEKLFF. CDR3 DNA: TGTGCCAGCAGCCAAGAGGGGACCGGTGAAAAACTGTTTTTT.

The chain employs TRBV11-3 and TRBJ2-7, with D unclear. The CDR3 loop spans 15 amino acids. Trimming left V 5 bases short and J 5 bases short, with 19 bases between. Germline CDR1 is SGHNT and CDR2 is YENEEA. DNA of the CDR3: TGTGCCAGCAGCCATCCGGCGTGGCGCTGGAACGAGCAGTACTTC. Residues: CASSHPAWRWNEQYF. The variable domain in full, with the rest retrieved from reference TRBV11-3 and TRBJ2-7, is EAGVVQSPRYKIIEKKQPVAFWCNPISGHNTLYWYLQNLGQGPELLIRYENEEAVDDSQLPKDRFSAERLKGVDSTLKIQPAELGDSAVYLCASSHPAWRWNEQYFGPGTRLTVT.

The chain has TRBV24-1 and TRBJ2-1; D might be TRBD2 (6 bases). V lost 3 bases and J lost 8, with 22 bases in between. Germline CDR1 KGHDR, CDR2 SFDVKD. The CDR3 contains 17 residues. The CDR3 reads CATSDPGLGGQVDEQFF. CDR3 nucleotide sequence: TGTGCCACCAGTGATCCTGGACTGGGAGGCCAGGTTGATGAGCAGTTCTTC.

V usage is TRBV14 and J usage is TRBJ1-2; TRBD1 agrees at 10 bases. Trimming removed 1 base from V and 5 bases from J; junction bases left unmatched: 10. The germline V gene encodes CDR1 SGHDN and CDR2 FVKESK. This CDR3 has 17 amino acids. CDR3 loop: CASSQGGPGQGWYGYTF. CDR3 DNA sequence: TGTGCCAGCAGCCAAGGCGGGCCGGGACAGGGGTGGTATGGCTACACCTTC. Drawing the rest from reference TRBV14 and TRBJ1-2, the complete variable domain is EAGVTQFPSHSVIEKGQTVTLRCDPISGHDNLYWYRRVMGKEIKFLLHFVKESKQDESGMPNNRFLAERTGGTYSTLKVQPAELEDSGVYFCASSQGGPGQGWYGYTFGSGTRLTVV.

The rearrangement uses TRBV27 and TRBJ1-4; D possibly corresponds to TRBD1 (6 bases). CDR1 and CDR2 from the germline V gene are MNHEY and SMNVEV (reference sequence). With 7 bases removed from V and 2 bases from J, the gap between germline ends came to 20 bases. The CDR3 covers 17 residues. The CDR3: CASTPNPPGVTNEKLFF. In DNA, the CDR3 is TGTGCCAGCACCCCTAACCCCCCAGGGGTTACTAATGAAAAACTGTTTTTT.

The chain recombines TRBV5-1 with TRBJ2-7; 8 bases match TRBD2. With 4 bases clipped from V and 4 bases from J, the junction kept 10 bases outside the gene matches. Germline loops: CDR1 SGHRS, CDR2 YFSETQ. The CDR3 has 15 residues. The CDR3 spells CASSTSGGPGYEQYF. The CDR3 coding sequence is TGCGCCAGCAGCACCTCGGGGGGGCCGGGTTACGAGCAGTACTTC. Full variable domain (missing parts from reference TRBV5-1 and TRBJ2-7): KAGVTQTPRYLIKTRGQQVTLSCSPISGHRSVSWYQQTPGQGLQFLFEYFSETQRNKGNFPGRFSGRQFSNSRSEMNVSTLELGDSALYLCASSTSGGPGYEQYFGPGTRLTVT.

The chain links TRBV5-1 to TRBJ1-6; D remains unclear. The germline gives CDR1 SGHRS, CDR2 YFSETQ. The CDR3 contains 13 residues. Trimming stripped 2 bases from V and 5 bases from J, with 5 bases between. The CDR3 protein is CASSFGDNSPLHF. The CDR3 DNA reads TGCGCCAGCAGCTTTGGGGATAATTCACCCCTCCACTTT.

This clonotype has only a few counts. The gene calls are TRBV5-1 and TRBJ1-1; the match to TRBD1 covers 11 bases. This CDR3 region has 15 residues. The junction had 4 bases not matched to a gene; V was cut back by 4 bases and J by 2 bases. Germline-derived CDR1 and CDR2 are SGHRS and YFSETQ. The CDR3 is CASSPGTGGNTEAFF. The CDR3 nucleotides are TGCGCCAGCAGCCCTGGGACAGGGGGAAACACTGAAGCTTTCTTT.

This clonotype has more than one count but fewer than ten. V gene TRBV5-1 combines with J gene TRBJ2-1, with a weak D call TRBD2 (5 bases). Per germline, CDR1 SGHRS and CDR2 YFSETQ. Trimming took 10 bases from V and 8 from J, leaving 10 bases between them. CDR3 length: 10 amino acids. The CDR3 loop reads CAYPSHEQFF. As DNA, the CDR3 is TGCGCCTACCCTAGCCATGAGCAGTTCTTC.

This clonotype was observed many times. The chain couples TRBV3-1 to TRBJ2-5; D unresolved. The germline V and J ends were trimmed by 3 bases and 2 bases, with 4 bases remaining between them. The CDR3 runs 12 residues. Looked up from germline, CDR1 is LGHDT and CDR2 is YNNKEL (reference sequence). The CDR3: CASSQVQETQYF. The CDR3 nucleotides read TGTGCCAGCAGCCAGGTACAAGAGACCCAGTACTTC.

This clonotype came up a few times. The V call is TRBV5-1, the J call TRBJ2-2; D possibly uses TRBD1 or TRBD2 (6 bases each). From germline, CDR1 is SGHRS and CDR2 YFSETQ. This CDR3 contains 14 residues. V was clipped by 7 bases and J by 5 bases, with 15 bases between them. As DNA, the CDR3 is TGCGCCAGCGGGGGGCAGGACCTGACCGGGGAGCTGTTTTTT. As protein: CASGGQDLTGELFF. Full variable domain (outside the CDR3, taken from reference TRBV5-1 and TRBJ2-2): KAGVTQTPRYLIKTRGQQVTLSCSPISGHRSVSWYQQTPGQGLQFLFEYFSETQRNKGNFPGRFSGRQFSNSRSEMNVSTLELGDSALYLCASGGQDLTGELFFGEGSRLTVL.

This clonotype turned up a few times. This sequence joins TRBV12-3 or TRBV12-4 and TRBJ2-7, with D perhaps TRBD1 (6 bases). V was shortened by 6 bases and J by 2 bases, with 20 bases between the two germline ends. This CDR3 comprises 16 residues. The CDR3: CASSPFPRGAAYEQYF. CDR3 DNA: TGTGCCAGCAGCCCATTCCCCAGGGGAGCGGCCTACGAGCAGTACTTC.

V is TRBV12-3 or TRBV12-4 and J is TRBJ2-3; 9 bases match TRBD2. The CDR3 is made up of 18 amino acids. J was trimmed by 5 bases and V by 5 bases; bases with no gene match: 17. The CDR3: CASSPIAGAPMRGDTQYF. CDR3 nucleotides: TGTGCCAGCAGTCCTATAGCGGGGGCCCCGATGAGGGGAGATACGCAGTATTTT.

V gene TRBV11-2 combines with J gene TRBJ2-4, with TRBD1 matching over 8 bases. Germline values: CDR1 SGHAT, CDR2 FQNNGV. The CDR3 sequence is 17 residues long. Trimming cost V 5 bases and J 2 bases; bases outside gene matches: 11. CDR3 in amino acids: CASSARDRPLSKNIQYF. CDR3 nucleotide sequence: TGTGCCAGCAGCGCAAGGGACAGGCCTTTATCCAAAAACATTCAGTACTTC. Filled out from reference TRBV11-2 and TRBJ2-4, the complete variable domain reads EAGVAQSPRYKIIEKRQSVAFWCNPISGHATLYWYQQILGQGPKLLIQFQNNGVVDDSQLPKDRFSAERLKGVDSTLKIQPAKLEDSAVYLCASSARDRPLSKNIQYFGAGTRLSVL.